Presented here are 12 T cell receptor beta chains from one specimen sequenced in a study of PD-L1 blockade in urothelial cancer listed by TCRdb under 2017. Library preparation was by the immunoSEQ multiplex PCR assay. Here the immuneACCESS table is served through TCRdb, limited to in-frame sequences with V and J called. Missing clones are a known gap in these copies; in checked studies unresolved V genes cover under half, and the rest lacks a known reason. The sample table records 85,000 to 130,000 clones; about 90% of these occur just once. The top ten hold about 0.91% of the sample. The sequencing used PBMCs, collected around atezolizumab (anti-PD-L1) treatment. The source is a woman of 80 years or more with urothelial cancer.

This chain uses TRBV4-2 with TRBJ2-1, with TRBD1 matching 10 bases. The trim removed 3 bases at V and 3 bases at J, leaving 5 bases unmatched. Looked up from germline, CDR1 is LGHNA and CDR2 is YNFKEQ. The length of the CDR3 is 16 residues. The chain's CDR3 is CASSQAGTGVYNEQFF. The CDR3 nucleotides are TGTGCCAGCAGCCAGGCCGGGACAGGGGTCTACAATGAGCAGTTCTTC.

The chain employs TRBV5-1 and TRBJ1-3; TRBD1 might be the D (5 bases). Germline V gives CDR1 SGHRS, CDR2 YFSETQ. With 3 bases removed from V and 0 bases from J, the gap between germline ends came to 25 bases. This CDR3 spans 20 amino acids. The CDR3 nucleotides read TGCGCCAGCAGCTCGGGAGTCCCCATGGCGGAGGGGTCCTCTGGAAACACCATATATTTT. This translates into CASSSGVPMAEGSSGNTIYF.

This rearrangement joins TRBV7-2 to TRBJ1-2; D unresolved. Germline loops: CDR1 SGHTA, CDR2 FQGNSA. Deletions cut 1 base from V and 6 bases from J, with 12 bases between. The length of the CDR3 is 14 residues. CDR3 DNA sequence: TGTGCCAGCAGCTTAGACGCGGAAGGAAATGGCTACACCTTC. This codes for CASSLDAEGNGYTF.

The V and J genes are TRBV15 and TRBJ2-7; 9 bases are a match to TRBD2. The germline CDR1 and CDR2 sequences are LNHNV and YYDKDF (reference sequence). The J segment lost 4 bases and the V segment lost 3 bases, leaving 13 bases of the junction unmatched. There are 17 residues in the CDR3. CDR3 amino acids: CATSSGFWAGGPYEQYF. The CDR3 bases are TGTGCCACCAGCAGTGGATTTTGGGCGGGAGGGCCGTACGAGCAGTACTTC.

CDR3 coding DNA: TGTGCCAGCAGTGAAGTCCTAGCGGGTGAGCAGTTCTTC. Translated, it gives CASSEVLAGEQFF. The chain carries TRBV2 and TRBJ2-1, with TRBD2 matching 8 bases. This CDR3 is built from 13 residues. CDR1 is SNHLY and CDR2 is FYNNEI in the germline V gene. V dropped 1 base and J dropped 9; count of bases not matched to a gene: 2.

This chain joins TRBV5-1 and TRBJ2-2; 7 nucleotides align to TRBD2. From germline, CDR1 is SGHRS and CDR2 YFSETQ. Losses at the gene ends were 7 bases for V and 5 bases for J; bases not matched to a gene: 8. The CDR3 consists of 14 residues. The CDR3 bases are TGCGCCAGCGGGAGGGAGGGCCAAACCGGGGAGCTGTTTTTT. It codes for CASGREGQTGELFF.

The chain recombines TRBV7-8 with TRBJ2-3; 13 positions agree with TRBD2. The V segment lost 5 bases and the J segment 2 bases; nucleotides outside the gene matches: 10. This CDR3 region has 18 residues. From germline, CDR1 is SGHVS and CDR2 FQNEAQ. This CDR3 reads CASSPTSGRPTLTDTQYF. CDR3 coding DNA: TGTGCCAGCAGCCCGACTAGCGGGAGGCCTACCCTCACAGATACGCAGTATTTT.

The CDR3 spells CASSIEGIQGSYEQYF. The CDR3 nucleotides are TGTGCCAGTAGTATAGAAGGTATTCAGGGATCCTACGAGCAGTACTTC. The rearrangement joins TRBV19 to TRBJ2-7; a possible D gene is TRBD1 (5 bases). The germline V gene has CDR1 LNHDA and CDR2 SQIVND (reference sequence). The CDR3 sequence is 16 residues long. V was shortened by 0 bases and J by 1 base, with 13 bases between the two germline ends.

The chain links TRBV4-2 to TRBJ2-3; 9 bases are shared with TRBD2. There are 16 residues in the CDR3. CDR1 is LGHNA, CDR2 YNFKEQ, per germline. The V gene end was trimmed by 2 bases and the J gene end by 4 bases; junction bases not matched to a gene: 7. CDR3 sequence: CASSQPGTSNPDTQYF. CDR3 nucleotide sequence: TGTGCCAGCAGCCAACCCGGGACTAGCAACCCAGATACGCAGTATTTT.

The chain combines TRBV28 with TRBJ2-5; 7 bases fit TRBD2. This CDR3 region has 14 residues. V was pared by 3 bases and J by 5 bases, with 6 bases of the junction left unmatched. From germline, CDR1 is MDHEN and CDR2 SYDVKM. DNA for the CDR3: TGTGCCAGCAGTTTTGGCGGGAGCCAGGAGACCCAGTACTTC. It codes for CASSFGGSQETQYF.

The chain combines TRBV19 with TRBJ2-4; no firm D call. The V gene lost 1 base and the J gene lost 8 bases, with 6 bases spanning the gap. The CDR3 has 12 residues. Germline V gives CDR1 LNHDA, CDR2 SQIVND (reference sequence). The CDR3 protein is CASSIAADIQYF. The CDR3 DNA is TGTGCCAGTAGTATAGCCGCGGACATTCAGTACTTC.

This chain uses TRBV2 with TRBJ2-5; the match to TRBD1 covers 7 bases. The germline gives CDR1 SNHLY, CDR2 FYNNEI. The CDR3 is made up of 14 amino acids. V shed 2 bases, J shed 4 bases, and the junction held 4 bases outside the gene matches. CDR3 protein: CASSETGQPETQYF. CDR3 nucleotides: TGTGCCAGCAGTGAAACGGGACAGCCAGAGACCCAGTACTTC.